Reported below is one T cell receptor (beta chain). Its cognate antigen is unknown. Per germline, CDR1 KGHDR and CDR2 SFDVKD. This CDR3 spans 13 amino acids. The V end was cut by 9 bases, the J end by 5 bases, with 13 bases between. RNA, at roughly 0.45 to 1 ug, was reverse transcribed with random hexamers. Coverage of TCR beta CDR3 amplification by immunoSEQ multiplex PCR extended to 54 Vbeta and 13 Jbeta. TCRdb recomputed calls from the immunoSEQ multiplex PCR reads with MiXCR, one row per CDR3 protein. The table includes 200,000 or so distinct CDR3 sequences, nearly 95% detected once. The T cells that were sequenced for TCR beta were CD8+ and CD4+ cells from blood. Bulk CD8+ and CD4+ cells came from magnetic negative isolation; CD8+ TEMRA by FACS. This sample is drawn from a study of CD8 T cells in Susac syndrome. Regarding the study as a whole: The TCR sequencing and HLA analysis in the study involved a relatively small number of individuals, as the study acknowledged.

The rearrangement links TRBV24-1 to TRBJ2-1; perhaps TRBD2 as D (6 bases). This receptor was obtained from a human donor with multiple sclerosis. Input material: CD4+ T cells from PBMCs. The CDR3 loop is CATSGDGDNEQFF. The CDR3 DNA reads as TGTGCCACCTCGGGGGACGGCGACAATGAGCAGTTCTTC.